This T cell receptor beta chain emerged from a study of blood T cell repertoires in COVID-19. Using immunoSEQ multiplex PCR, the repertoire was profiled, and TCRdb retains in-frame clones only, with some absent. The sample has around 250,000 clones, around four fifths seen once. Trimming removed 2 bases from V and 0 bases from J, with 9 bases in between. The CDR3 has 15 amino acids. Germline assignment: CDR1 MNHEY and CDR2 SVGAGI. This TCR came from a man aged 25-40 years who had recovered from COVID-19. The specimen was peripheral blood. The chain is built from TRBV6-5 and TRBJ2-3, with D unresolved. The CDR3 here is CASSYDLASTDTQYF. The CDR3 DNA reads TGTGCCAGCAGTTACGATCTGGCCAGCACAGATACGCAGTATTTT.